This T cell receptor beta chain is from a study of cytomegalovirus exposure and HLA in healthy donors. Study-wide findings and caveats: Cytomegalovirus status, reportedly, was diagnosed with high specificity and sensitivity by the classifier. Prior analysis indicated that the majority of TCR beta V segments exhibited productivity approximately 87% or approximately 30% of the time.

PCR involved 60 Vbeta and 13 Jbeta primers. Libraries were prepared by immunoSEQ multiplex PCR; TCRdb keeps only in-frame clonotypes and omits some of them. The table records approximately 78,000 clones, about four fifths of them present only once. For this clone: What it recognizes is unknown.

V lost 4 bases, J lost 6 bases, and 10 bases stayed unmatched. The CDR3 consists of 16 residues. Germline assignment: CDR1 SGHRS and CDR2 YFSETQ. Healthy bone marrow donors supplied every sample. V and J are TRBV5-1 and TRBJ2-1; 10 positions agree with TRBD1. This sequence was found in a woman in her forties or fifties in good health and CMV-seronegative. Input material: PBMCs. Here the CDR3 reads CASSLVTGGSLNEQFF. The CDR3, as DNA: TGCGCCAGCAGCCTTGTGACAGGGGGCTCACTCAATGAGCAGTTCTTC. Filled out from reference TRBV5-1 and TRBJ2-1, the complete variable domain reads KAGVTQTPRYLIKTRGQQVTLSCSPISGHRSVSWYQQTPGQGLQFLFEYFSETQRNKGNFPGRFSGRQFSNSRSEMNVSTLELGDSALYLCASSLVTGGSLNEQFFGPGTRLTVL.